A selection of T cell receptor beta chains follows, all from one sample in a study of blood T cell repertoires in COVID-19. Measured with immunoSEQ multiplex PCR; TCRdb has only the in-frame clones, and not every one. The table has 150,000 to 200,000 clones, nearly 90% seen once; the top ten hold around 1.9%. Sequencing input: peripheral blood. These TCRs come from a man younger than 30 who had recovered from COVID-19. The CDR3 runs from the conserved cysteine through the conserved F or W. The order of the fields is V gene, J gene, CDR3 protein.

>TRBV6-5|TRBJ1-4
CASTLGGTGEKLFF
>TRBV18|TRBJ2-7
CASSPLAGLGAYEQYF
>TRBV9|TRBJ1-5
CASSGGQPNQPQHF
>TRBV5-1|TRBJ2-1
CASSLGSPSGRAVPFF
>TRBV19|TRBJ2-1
CASSDPSGEVYNEQFF
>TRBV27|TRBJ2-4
CASSLGALAKNIQYF
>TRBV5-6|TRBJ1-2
CASSLDSAGGYTF
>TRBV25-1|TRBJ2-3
CASSESTGWEQDTQYF
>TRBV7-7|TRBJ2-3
CASSVEGWRDTQYF
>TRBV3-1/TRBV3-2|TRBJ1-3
CASSQIPQATSGNTIYF